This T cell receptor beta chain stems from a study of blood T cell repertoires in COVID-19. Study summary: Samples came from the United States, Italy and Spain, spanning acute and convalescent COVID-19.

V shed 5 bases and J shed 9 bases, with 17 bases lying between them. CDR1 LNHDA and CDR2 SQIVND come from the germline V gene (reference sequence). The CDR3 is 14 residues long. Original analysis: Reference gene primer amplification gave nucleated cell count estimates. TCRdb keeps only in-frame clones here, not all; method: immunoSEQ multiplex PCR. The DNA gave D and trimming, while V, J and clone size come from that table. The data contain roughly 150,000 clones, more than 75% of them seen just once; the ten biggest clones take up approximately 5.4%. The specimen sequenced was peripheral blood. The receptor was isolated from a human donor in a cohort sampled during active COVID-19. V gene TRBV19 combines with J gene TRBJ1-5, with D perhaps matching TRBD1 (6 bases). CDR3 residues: CASSPRGAVRPQHF. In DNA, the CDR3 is TGTGCCAGTAGTCCTCGGGGGGCGGTGAGGCCCCAGCATTTT.